The entry below gives a single T cell receptor beta chain sequence along with its context. Its antigen remains undetermined. No per-base quality is available; no much larger clone lies one base away. At one collaborating source in Seattle, patients were enrolled during active infection and were followed longitudinally through the course of disease. Whole blood was collected in K2EDTA tubes by collaborating institutions according to the institutions' own protocols. For TCRbeta analysis, collaborator samples were shipped as frozen whole blood, as isolated PBMCs, or as DNA extracted from either sample type. The data belong to a study of blood T cell repertoires in COVID-19 (dated by TCRdb to 2020 to 2021). A note on the overall study: Samples covering the acute and convalescent phases of COVID-19 were provided by collaborators in the United States, Italy and Spain. The material from the prospective study consisted of cDNA or gDNA derived from T cells, B-cell-depleted T cells, or PBMCs. The dataset comprised deeply sampled blood TCRbeta repertoires from subjects exposed to, actively infected with, or recovered from COVID-19. The repertoires were released in a freely available public database intended as a resource for research on the immune response to SARS-CoV-2. Samples were obtained from the ongoing ImmuneRACE study (first 160 participants) and from over a thousand subjects provided by 6 global collaborators. Nearly every sample came with metadata listing a de-identified subject ID, COVID-19 status, age in years and sex. Where available, HLA class I and class II types were obtained from metadata supplied by the sample provider rather than from assay-based typing. On the study overall, not on this receptor specifically: The amount of clinical and demographic metadata varied by source and participant and was provided uncurated.

The CDR3 holds 15 amino acids from the cysteine to the phenylalanine. The only DNA kept is the CDR3, 45 bases in frame from the first base. The germline V gene (reference sequence) gives CDR1 as LNHDA and CDR2 as SQIVND. V loses 7 bases, J loses 7 bases, and the germline ends lie 20 bases apart. TCRbeta CDR3 regions were amplified from genomic DNA using the immunoSEQ Assay, a bias-controlled multiplex PCR. In the original analysis: The number of nucleated cells in each sample was estimated by amplification of reference gene primers within the assay. To quantify the absolute abundance of each unique TCRbeta CDR3 rearrangement, sequence reads were collapsed and filtered. For each sample, productive Simpson clonality was calculated as the square root of Simpson's diversity index across productive rearrangements. TCRdb's version of the immuneACCESS table is confined to in-frame rearrangements and falls short of the full clone set. An unresolved V gene accounts for under half of the shortfall where checked; the remainder is of unknown origin. The V and J calls and clone size are taken from that table; D and trimming were inferred from the DNA. The sample contains fewer than 250,000 clones, about nine tenths of them found a single time. The ten top clones hold approximately 10% of the sample.

The TCR originated in a man aged 45 to 65 with COVID-19, enrolled during active disease. The material sequenced was peripheral blood. Rearrangement joined TRBV19 to TRBJ1-5; TRBD1 is perhaps the D gene, given 5 matching bases. The nucleotide sequence reads as follows: TGTGCCAGTACAGTCGGACAATTGTTGAGCCAGCCCCAGCATTTT. Its protein reads: CASTVGQLLSQPQHF.